One T cell receptor (beta chain) is described in this entry. What it recognizes is unknown. Clones were read by immunoSEQ multiplex PCR, and TCRdb kept only the in-frame ones, dropping some. This table has roughly 21,000 clones, 45% to 65% appearing once. These data come from a study of radiation and T cells in renal cell carcinoma. Stated treatment: treatment-naive control, cytoreductive nephrectomy. Control samples are tumors resected by cytoreductive nephrectomy without prior radiation. The patient's renal cell carcinoma had clear cell pathology. Study-wide points: Top 100 clonotypes averaged about 50% in irradiated versus approximately 45% in nephrectomy-only tumors. Intratumoral heterogeneity was not captured in these approximately 1 g regions.

V was trimmed by 1 base and J by 5 bases, leaving 17 bases between them. CDR1 GTSNPN and CDR2 SVGIG come from the germline V gene (reference sequence). The CDR3 has 15 residues. The clonotype comes from a human donor with renal cell carcinoma. The sample here was tumor tissue, taken from a patient whose treatment was nephrectomy without radiotherapy. The rearrangement uses TRBV30 and TRBJ2-5, with a tentative D call TRBD2 (6 bases). The CDR3 DNA follows: TGTGCCTGGAGTGCCCTCGGGACTTCGGGGGAGACCCAGTACTTC. This sequence encodes CAWSALGTSGETQYF.